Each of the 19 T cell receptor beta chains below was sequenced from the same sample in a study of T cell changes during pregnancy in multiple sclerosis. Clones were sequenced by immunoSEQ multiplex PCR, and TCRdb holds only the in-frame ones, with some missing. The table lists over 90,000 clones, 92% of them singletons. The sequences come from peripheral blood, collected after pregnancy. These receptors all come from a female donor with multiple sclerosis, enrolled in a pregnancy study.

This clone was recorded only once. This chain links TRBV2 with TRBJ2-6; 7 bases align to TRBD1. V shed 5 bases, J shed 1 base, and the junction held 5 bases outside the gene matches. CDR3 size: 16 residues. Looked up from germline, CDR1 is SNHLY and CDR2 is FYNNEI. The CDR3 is CASSTGAISGANVLTF. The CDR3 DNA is TGTGCCAGCAGTACAGGGGCTATTTCTGGGGCCAACGTCCTGACTTTC. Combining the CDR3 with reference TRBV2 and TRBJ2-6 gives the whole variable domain EPEVTQTPSHQVTQMGQEVILRCVPISNHLYFYWYRQILGQKVEFLVSFYNNEISEKSEIFDDQFSVERPDGSNFTLKIRSTKLEDSAMYFCASSTGAISGANVLTFGAGSRLTVL.

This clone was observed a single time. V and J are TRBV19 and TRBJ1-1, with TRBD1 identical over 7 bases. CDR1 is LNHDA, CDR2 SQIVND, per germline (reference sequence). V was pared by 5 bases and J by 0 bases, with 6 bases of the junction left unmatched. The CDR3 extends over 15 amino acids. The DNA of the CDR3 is TGTGCCAGTAGTCTTCGGACAGGTTTGAACACTGAAGCTTTCTTT. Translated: CASSLRTGLNTEAFF.

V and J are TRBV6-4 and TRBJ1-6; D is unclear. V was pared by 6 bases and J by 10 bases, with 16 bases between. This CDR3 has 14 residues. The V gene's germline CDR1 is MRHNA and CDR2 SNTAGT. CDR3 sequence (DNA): TGTGCCAGCAGCCGGTCCGGGGAAAAATCACCCCTCCACTTT. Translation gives CASSRSGEKSPLHF.

DNA for the CDR3: TGTGCCAGCAGTACGGGACTGATGATTAATCAGCCCCAGCATTTT. Residues: CASSTGLMINQPQHF. The chain employs TRBV28 and TRBJ1-5; a possible D gene is TRBD1 (5 bases). Germline V lookup: CDR1 MDHEN, CDR2 SYDVKM. Trimming cost V 5 bases and J 4 bases, with 15 bases left between them. CDR3 length: 15 residues.

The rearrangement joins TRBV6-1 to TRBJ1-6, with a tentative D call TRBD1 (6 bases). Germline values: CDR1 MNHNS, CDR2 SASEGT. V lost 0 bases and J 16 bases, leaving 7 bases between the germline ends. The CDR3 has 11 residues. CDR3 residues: CASSEAGQLHF. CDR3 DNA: TGTGCCAGCAGTGAAGCGGGACAACTCCACTTT.

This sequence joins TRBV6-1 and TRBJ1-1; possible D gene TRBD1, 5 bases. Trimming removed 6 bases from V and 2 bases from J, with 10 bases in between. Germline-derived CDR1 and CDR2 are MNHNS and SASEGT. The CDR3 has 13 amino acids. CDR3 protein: CASREQANTEAFF. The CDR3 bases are TGTGCCAGCAGGGAACAGGCTAACACTGAAGCTTTCTTT.

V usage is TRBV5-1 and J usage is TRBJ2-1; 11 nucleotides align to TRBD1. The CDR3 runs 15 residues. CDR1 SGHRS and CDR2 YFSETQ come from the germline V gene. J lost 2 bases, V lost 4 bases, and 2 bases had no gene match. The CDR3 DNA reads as TGCGCCAGCAGCGAGGGACAGGGGGCCTACAATGAGCAGTTCTTC. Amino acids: CASSEGQGAYNEQFF.

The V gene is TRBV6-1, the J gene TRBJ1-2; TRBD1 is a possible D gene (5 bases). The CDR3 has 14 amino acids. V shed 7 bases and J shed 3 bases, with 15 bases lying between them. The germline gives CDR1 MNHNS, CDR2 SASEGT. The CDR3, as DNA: TGTGCCAGCATCTTGGAATGGGGGGACTATGGCTACACCTTC. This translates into CASILEWGDYGYTF.

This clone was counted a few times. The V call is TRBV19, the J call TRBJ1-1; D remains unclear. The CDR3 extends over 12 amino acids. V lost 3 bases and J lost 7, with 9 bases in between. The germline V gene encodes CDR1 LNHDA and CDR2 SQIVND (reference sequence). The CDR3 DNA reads TGTGCCAGTAGTATCGACATGAATGAAGCTTTCTTT. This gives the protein CASSIDMNEAFF.

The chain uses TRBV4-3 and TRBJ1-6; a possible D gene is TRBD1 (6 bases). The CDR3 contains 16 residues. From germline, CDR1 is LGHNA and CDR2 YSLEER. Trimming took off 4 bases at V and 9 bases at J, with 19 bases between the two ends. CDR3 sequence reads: CASSREQGPSGSPLHF. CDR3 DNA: TGCGCCAGCAGCCGAGAACAGGGACCTTCGGGTTCACCCCTCCACTTT.

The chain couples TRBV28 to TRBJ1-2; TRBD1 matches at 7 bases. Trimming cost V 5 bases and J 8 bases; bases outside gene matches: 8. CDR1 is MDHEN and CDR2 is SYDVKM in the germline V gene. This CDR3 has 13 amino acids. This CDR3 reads CASSAVSGGGYTF. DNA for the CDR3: TGTGCCAGCAGTGCGGTATCAGGGGGAGGCTACACCTTC.

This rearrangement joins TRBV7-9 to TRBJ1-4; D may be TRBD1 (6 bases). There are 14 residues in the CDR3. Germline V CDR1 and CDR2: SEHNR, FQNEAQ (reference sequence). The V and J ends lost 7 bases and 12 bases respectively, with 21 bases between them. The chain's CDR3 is CASTHPGDNGELFF. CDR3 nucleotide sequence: TGTGCCAGCACCCACCCCGGGGACAATGGGGAACTGTTTTTT. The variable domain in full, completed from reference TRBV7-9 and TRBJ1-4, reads DTGVSQNPRHKITKRGQNVTFRCDPISEHNRLYWYRQTLGQGPEFLTYFQNEAQLEKSRLLSDRFSAERPKGSFSTLEIQRTEQGDSAMYLCASTHPGDNGELFFGSGTQLSVL.

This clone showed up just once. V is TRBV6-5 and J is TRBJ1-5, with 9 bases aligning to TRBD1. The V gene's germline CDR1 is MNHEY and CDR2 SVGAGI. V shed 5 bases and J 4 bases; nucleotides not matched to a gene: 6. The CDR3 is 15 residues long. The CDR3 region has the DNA TGTGCCAGCAGTCCGGGGACAGGGCCTAATCAGCCCCAGCATTTT. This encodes CASSPGTGPNQPQHF.

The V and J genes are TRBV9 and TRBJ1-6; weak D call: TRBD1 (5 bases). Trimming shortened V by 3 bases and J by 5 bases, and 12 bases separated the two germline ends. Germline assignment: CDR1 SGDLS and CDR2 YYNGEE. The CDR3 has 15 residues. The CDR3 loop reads CASSAWEGDNSPLHF. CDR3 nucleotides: TGTGCCAGCAGCGCGTGGGAAGGGGATAATTCACCCCTCCACTTT.

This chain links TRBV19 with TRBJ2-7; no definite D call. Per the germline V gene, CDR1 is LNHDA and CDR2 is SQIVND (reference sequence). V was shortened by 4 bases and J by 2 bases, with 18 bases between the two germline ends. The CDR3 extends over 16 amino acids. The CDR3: CASSTTLIARTYEQYF. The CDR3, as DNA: TGTGCCAGTAGTACCACCCTCATCGCGAGAACCTACGAGCAGTACTTC.

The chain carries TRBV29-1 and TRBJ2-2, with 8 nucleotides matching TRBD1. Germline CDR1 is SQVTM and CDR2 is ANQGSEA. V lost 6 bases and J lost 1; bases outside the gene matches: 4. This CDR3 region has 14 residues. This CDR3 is CSVEDRENTGELFF. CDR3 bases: TGCAGCGTCGAGGACAGGGAGAACACCGGGGAGCTGTTTTTT.

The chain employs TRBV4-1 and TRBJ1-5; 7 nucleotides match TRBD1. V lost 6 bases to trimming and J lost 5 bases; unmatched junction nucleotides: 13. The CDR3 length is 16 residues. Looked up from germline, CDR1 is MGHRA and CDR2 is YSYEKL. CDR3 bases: TGCGCCAGCAGGCCTTCATATGGACAGGCATATCAGCCCCAGCATTTT. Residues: CASRPSYGQAYQPQHF.

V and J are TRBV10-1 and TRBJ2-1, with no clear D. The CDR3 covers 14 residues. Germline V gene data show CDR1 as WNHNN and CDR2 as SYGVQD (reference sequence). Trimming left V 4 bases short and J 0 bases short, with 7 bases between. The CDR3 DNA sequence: TGCGCCAGCAGTGCCTACAGCTCCTACAATGAGCAGTTCTTC. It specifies CASSAYSSYNEQFF.

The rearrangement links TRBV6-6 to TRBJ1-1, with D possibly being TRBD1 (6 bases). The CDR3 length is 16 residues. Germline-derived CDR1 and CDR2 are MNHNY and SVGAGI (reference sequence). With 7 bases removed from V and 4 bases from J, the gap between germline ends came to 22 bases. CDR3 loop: CASTEWDTWFRTEAFF. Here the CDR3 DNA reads TGTGCCAGCACCGAATGGGACACCTGGTTCCGCACTGAAGCTTTCTTT.